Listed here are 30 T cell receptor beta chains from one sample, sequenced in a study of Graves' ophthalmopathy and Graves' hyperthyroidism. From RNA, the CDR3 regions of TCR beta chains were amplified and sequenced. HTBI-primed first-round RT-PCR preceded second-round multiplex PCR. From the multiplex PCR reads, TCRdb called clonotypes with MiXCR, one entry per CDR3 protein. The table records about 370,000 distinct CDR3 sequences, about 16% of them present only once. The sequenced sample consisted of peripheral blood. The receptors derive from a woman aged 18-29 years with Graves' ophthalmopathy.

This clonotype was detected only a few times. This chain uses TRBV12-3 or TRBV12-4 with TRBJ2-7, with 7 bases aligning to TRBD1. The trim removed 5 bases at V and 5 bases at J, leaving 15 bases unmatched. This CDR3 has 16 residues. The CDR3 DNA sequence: TGTGCCAGCAGTGCCACATCAGGGGGAGATTCGGACGAGCAGTACTTC. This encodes CASSATSGGDSDEQYF.

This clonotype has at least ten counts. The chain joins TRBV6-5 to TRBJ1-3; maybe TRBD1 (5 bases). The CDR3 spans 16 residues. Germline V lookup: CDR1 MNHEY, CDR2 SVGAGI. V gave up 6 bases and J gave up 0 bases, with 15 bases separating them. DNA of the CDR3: TGTGCCAGCAGACCCGGACACGGACACTCTGGAAACACCATATATTTT. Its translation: CASRPGHGHSGNTIYF.

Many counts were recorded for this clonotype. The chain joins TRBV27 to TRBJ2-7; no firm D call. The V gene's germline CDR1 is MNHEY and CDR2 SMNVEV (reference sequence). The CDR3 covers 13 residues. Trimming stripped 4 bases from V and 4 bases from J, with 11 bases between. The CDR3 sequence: CASSSRTEYEQYF. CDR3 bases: TGTGCCAGCAGTTCCCGGACGGAGTACGAGCAGTACTTC.

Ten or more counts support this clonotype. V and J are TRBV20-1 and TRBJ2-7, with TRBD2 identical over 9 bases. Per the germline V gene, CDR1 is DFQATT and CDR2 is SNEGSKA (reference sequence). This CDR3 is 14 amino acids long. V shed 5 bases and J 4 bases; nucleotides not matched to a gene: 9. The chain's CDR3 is CSALSGSVGYEQYF. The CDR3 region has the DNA TGCAGTGCTCTTAGCGGGAGTGTAGGTTACGAGCAGTACTTC.

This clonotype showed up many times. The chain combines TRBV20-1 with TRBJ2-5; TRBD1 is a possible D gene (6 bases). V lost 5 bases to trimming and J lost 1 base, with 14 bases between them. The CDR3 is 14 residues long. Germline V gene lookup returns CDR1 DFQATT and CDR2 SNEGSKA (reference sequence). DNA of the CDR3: TGCAGTGCTCCATCCAACAGGGTCCAAGAGACCCAGTACTTC. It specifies CSAPSNRVQETQYF.

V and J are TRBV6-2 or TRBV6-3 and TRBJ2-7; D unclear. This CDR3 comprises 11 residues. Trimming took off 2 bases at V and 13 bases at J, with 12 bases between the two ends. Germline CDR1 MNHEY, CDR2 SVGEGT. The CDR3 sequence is CASSYGPGVYF. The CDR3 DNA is TGTGCCAGCAGTTACGGGCCGGGCGTCTACTTC.

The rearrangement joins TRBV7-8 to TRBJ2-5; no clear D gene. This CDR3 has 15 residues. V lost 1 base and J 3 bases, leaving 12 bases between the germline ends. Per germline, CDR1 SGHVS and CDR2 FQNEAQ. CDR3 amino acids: CASSLVVRKKETQYF. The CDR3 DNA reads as TGTGCCAGCAGCTTAGTTGTGCGGAAAAAAGAGACCCAGTACTTC.

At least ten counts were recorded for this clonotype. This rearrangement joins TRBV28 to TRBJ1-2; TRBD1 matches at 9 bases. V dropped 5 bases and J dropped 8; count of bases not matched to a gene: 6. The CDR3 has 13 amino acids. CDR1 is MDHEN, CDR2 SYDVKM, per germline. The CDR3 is CASSGTGLGGYTF. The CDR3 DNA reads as TGTGCCAGCAGTGGGACAGGGCTTGGAGGCTACACCTTC.

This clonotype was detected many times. For the CDR3, the DNA is TGTGCCAGCAGTTTGGCTCACGGGGGGACAGGGGACCTCTACGAGCAGTACTTC. Translated: CASSLAHGGTGDLYEQYF. V usage is TRBV12-3 or TRBV12-4 and J usage is TRBJ2-7, with 10 bases lining up with TRBD1. V dropped 3 bases and J dropped 3; count of bases not matched to a gene: 14. The CDR3 length is 18 residues.

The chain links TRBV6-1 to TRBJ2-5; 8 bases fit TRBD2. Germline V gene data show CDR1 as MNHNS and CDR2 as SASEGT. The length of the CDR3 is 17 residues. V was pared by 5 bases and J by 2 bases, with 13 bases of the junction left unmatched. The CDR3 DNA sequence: TGTGCCAGCAGTCAGATTTGGCAGCGGGGGATACAAGAGACCCAGTACTTC. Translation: CASSQIWQRGIQETQYF.

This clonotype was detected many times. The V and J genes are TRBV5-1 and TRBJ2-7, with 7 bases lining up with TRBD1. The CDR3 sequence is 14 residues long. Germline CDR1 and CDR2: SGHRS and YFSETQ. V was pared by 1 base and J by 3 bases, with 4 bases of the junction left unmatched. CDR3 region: CASSLFNRGYEQYF. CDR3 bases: TGCGCCAGCAGCTTGTTTAACAGGGGCTACGAGCAGTACTTC.

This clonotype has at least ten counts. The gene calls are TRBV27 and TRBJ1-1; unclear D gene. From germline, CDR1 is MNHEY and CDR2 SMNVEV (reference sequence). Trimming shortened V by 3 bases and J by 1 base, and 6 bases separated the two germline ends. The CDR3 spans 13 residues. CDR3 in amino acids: CASSLIANTEAFF. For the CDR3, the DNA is TGTGCCAGCAGTTTGATCGCGAACACTGAAGCTTTCTTT.

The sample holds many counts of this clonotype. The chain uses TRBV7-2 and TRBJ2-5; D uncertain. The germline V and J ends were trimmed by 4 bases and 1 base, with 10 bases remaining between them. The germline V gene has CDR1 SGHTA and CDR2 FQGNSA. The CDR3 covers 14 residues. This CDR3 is CASSSRRIQETQYF. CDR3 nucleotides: TGTGCCAGCAGCTCCCGACGGATCCAAGAGACCCAGTACTTC.

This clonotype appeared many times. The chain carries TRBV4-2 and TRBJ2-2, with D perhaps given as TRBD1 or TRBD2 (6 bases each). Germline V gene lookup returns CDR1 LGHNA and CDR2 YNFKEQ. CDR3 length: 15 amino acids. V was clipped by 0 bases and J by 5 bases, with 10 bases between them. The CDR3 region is CASSQEEGGTGELFF. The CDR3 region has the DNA TGTGCCAGCAGCCAAGAGGAGGGGGGAACCGGGGAGCTGTTTTTT.

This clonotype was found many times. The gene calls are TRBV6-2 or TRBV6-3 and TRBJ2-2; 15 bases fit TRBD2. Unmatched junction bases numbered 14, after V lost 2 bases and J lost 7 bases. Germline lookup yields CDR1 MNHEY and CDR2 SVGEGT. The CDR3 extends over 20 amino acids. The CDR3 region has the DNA TGTGCCAGCAGTTACCCCGGACTAGCGGGGGGGCTACCTCACCTCGGGGAGCTGTTTTTT. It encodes CASSYPGLAGGLPHLGELFF.

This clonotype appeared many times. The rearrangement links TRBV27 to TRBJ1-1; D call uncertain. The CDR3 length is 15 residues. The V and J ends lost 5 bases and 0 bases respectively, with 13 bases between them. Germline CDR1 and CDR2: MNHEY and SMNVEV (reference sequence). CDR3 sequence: CASSLSDTVNTEAFF. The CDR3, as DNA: TGTGCCAGCAGTCTTTCCGACACCGTGAACACTGAAGCTTTCTTT.

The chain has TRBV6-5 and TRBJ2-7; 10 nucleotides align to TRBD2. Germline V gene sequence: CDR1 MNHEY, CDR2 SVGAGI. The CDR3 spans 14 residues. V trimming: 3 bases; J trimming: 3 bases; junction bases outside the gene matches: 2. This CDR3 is CASSYGLADYEQYF. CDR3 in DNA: TGTGCCAGCAGTTATGGACTAGCGGACTACGAGCAGTACTTC.

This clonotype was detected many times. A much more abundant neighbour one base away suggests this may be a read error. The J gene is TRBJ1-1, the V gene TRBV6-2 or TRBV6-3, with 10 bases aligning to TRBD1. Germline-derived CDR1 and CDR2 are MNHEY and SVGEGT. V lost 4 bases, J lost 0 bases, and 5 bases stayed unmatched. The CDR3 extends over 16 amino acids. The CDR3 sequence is CASSFGTGVMNTEAFF. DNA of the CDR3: TGTGCCAGCAGTTTCGGGACAGGGGTTATGAACACTGAAGCTTTCTTT.

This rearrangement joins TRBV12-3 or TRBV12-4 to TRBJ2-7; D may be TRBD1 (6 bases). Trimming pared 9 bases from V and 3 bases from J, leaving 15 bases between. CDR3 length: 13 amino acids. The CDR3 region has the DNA TGTGCCAGTATTGGGACATGGGACTACGAGCAGTACTTC. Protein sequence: CASIGTWDYEQYF.

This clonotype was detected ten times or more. CDR3 DNA: TGTGCCAGCAGCCAAGTTGGACCTGGACGCACTGAAGCTTTCTTT. Translation: CASSQVGPGRTEAFF. The chain combines TRBV4-2 with TRBJ1-1; D ambiguous. CDR1 LGHNA and CDR2 YNFKEQ come from the germline V gene. Deletions cut 1 base from V and 4 bases from J, with 13 bases between. The CDR3 sequence is 15 residues long.

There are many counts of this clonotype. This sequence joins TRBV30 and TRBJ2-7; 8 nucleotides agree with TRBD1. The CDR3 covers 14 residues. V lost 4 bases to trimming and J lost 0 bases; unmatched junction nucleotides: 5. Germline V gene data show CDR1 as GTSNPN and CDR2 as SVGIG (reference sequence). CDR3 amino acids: CAWKPGQASYEQYF. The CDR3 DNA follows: TGTGCCTGGAAACCGGGACAGGCCTCCTACGAGCAGTACTTC.

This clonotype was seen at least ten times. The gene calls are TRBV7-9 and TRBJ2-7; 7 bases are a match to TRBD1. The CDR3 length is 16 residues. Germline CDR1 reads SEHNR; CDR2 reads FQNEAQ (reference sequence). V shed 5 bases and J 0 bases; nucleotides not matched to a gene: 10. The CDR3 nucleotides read TGTGCCAGCAGCCAAACCGGGACAGTGAGCTCCTACGAGCAGTACTTC. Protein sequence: CASSQTGTVSSYEQYF.

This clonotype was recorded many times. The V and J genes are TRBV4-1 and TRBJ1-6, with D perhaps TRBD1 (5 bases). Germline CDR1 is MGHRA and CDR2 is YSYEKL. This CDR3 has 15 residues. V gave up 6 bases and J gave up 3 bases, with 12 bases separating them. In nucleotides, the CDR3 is TGCGCCAGCAGTTTATACGGACACTATAATTCACCCCTCCACTTT. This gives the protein CASSLYGHYNSPLHF.

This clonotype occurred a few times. The DNA of the CDR3 is TGTGCCAGCAGTGTACCTCCGGAGCCCCAGCATTTT. Protein: CASSVPPEPQHF. The chain uses TRBV2 and TRBJ1-5, with D uncertain. CDR1 and CDR2 (germline): SNHLY, FYNNEI. Deletions cut 4 bases from V and 8 bases from J, with 9 bases between. The CDR3 runs 12 residues.

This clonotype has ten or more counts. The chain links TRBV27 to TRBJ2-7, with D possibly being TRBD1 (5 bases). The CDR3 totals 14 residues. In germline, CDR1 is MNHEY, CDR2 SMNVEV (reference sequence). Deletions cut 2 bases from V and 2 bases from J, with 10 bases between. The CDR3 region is CASSLRGAPYEQYF. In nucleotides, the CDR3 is TGTGCCAGCAGTTTAAGGGGTGCCCCCTACGAGCAGTACTTC.

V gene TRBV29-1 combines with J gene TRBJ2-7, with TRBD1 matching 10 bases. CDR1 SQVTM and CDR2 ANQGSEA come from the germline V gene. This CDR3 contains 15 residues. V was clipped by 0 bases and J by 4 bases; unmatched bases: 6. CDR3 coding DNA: TGCAGCGTTGAAGAGCGGGACAGGGGTCAATACGAGCAGTACTTC. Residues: CSVEERDRGQYEQYF.

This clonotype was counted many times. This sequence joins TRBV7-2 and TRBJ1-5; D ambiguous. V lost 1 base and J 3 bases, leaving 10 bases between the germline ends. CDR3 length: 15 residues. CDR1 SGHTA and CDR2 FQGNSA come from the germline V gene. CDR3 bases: TGTGCCAGCAGCTTAGACAAGGGCTCCAATCAGCCCCAGCATTTT. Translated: CASSLDKGSNQPQHF.

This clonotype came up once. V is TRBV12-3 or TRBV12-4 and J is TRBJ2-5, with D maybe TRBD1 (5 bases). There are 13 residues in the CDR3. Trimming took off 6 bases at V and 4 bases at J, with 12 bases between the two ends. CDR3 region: CASRDTGRETQYF. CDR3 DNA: TGTGCCAGCAGGGATACAGGAAGAGAGACCCAGTACTTC.

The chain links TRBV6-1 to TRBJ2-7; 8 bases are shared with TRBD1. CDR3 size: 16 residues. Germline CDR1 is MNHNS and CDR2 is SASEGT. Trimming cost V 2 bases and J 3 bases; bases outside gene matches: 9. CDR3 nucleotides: TGTGCCAGCAGTGAAAGTGCAGGGGGCGCCTTCTACGAGCAGTACTTC. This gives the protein CASSESAGGAFYEQYF.

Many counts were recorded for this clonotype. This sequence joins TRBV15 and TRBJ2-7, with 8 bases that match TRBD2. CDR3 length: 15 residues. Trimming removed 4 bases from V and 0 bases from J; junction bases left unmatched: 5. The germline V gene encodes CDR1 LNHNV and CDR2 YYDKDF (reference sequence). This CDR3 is CATSITSGLSYEQYF. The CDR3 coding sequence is TGTGCCACCAGCATTACTAGCGGTCTCTCCTACGAGCAGTACTTC.